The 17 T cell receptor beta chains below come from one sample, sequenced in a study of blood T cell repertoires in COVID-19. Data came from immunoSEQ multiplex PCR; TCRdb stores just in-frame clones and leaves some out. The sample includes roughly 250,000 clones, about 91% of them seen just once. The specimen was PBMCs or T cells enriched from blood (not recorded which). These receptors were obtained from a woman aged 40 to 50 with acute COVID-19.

CDR3 in amino acids: CASQDISSVSNYGYTF. For the CDR3, the DNA is TGTGCCAGCCAGGACATTTCCTCGGTTTCTAACTATGGCTACACCTTC. V usage is TRBV19 and J usage is TRBJ1-2, with a possible D match to TRBD1 (5 bases). V was pared by 9 bases and J by 0 bases, with 20 bases between. Per the germline V gene, CDR1 is LNHDA and CDR2 is SQIVND (reference sequence). There are 16 residues in the CDR3.

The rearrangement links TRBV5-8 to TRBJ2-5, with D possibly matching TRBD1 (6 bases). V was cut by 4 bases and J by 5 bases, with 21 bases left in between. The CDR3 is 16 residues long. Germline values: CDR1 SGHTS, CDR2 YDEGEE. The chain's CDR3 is CASSQGKGLLGETQYF. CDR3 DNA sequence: TGTGCCAGCAGCCAGGGGAAGGGCCTCCTGGGGGAGACCCAGTACTTC. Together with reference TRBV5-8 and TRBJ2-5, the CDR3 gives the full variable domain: EAGVTQSPTHLIKTRGQQATLRCSPISGHTSVYWYQQALGLGLQFLLWYDEGEERNRGNFPPRFSGRQFPNYSSELNVNALELEDSALYLCASSQGKGLLGETQYFGPGTRLLVL.

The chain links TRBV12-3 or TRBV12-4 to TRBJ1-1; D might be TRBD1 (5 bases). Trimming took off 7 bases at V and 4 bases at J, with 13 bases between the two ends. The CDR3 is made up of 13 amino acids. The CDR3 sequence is CASTNTGLTEAFF. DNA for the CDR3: TGTGCCAGCACTAACACAGGTCTCACTGAAGCTTTCTTT.

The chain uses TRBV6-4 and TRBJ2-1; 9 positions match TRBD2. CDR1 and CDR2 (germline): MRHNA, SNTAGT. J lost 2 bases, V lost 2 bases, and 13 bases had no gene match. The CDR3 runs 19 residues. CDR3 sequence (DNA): TGTGCCAGCAGTGACGAGGGCGGGAGGGCCTTTGGAACCTACAATGAGCAGTTCTTC. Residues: CASSDEGGRAFGTYNEQFF.

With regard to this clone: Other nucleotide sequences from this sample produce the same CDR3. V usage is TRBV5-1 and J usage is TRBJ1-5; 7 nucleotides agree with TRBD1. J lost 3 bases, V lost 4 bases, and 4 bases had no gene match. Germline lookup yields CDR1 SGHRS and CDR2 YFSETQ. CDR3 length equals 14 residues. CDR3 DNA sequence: TGCGCCAGCAGCACGGGACAGCTCAATCAGCCCCAGCATTTT. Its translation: CASSTGQLNQPQHF.

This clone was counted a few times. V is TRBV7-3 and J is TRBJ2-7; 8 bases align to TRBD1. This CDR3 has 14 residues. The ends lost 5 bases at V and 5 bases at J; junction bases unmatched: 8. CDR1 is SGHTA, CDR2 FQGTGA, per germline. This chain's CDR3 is CASSPPGQGNEQYF. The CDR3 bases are TGTGCCAGCAGCCCCCCTGGACAGGGAAACGAGCAGTACTTC.

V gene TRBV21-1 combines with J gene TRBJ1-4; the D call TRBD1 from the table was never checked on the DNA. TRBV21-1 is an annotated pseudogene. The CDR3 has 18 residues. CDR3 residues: CASSNKRTGPPGREKLFF. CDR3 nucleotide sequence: TGTGCCAGCAGCAACAAACGGACAGGGCCCCCCGGGAGGGAAAAACTGTTTTTT.

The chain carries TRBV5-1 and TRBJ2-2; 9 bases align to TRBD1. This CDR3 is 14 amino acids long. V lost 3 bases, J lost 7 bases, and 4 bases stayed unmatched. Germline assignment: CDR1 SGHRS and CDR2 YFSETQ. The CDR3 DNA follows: TGCGCCAGCAGCTCGACAGGGGGTTTCGGGGAGCTGTTTTTT. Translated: CASSSTGGFGELFF.

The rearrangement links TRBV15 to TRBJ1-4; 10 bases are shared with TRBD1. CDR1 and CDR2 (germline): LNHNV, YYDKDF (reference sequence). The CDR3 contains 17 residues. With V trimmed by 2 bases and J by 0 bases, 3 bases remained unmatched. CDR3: CATSRRQGAATNEKLFF. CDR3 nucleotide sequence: TGTGCCACCAGCAGAAGACAGGGGGCCGCAACTAATGAAAAACTGTTTTTT.

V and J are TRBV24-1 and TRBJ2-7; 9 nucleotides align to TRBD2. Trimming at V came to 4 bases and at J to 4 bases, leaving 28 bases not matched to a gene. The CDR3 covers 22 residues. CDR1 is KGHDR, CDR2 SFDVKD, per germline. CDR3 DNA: TGTGCCACCAGTGACCCCCTTCCGAGACAGGGTGCGGGAGGGCCCCGAGTTTACGAGCAGTACGTC. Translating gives CATSDPLPRQGAGGPRVYEQYV.

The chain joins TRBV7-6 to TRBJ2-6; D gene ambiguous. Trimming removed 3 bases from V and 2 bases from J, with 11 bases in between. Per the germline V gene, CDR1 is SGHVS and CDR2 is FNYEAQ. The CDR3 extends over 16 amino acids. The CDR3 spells CASSFRTTAGANVLTF. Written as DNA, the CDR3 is TGTGCCAGCAGCTTTCGAACTACGGCTGGGGCCAACGTCCTGACTTTC.

Here the CDR3 reads CASSQGPLGETHNEQFF. Here the CDR3 DNA reads TGTGCCAGCAGCCAAGGGCCCCTGGGCGAGACCCACAATGAGCAGTTCTTC. The V gene is TRBV3-1 (or the pseudogene TRBV3-2), the J gene TRBJ2-1; D gene unclear. The CDR3 consists of 17 residues. Germline loops: CDR1 LGHDT, CDR2 YNNKEL (reference sequence). V dropped 1 base and J dropped 5 bases, with 18 bases sitting between them.

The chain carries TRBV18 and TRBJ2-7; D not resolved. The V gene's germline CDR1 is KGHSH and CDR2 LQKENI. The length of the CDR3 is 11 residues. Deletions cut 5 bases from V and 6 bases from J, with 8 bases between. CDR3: CASSFQSEQYF. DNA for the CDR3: TGTGCCAGCTCATTCCAGTCCGAGCAGTACTTC.

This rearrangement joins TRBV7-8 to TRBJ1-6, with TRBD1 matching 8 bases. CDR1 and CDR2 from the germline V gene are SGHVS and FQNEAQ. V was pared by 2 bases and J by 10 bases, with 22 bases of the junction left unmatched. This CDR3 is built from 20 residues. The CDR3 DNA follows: TGTGCCAGCAGCTTATTGGCTACAGGGGGATCCGGCTGGGTGAGCTCACCCCTCCACTTT. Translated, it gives CASSLLATGGSGWVSSPLHF. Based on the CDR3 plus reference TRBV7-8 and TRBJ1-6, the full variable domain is GAGVSQSPRYKVAKRGQDVALRCDPISGHVSLFWYQQALGQGPEFLTYFQNEAQLDKSGLPSDRFFAERPEGSVSTLKIQRTQQEDSAVYLCASSLLATGGSGWVSSPLHFGNGTRLTVT.

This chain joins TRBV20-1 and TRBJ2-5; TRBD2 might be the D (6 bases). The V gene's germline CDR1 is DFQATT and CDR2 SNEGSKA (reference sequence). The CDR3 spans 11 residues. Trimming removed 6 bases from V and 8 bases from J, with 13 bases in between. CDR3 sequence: CSARDSATQYF. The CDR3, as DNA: TGCAGTGCCCGGGACTCCGCAACCCAGTACTTC.

The CDR3 spells CASSLYKRTPYEQYF. The CDR3 region has the DNA TGTGCCAGCAGTTTATATAAGAGAACCCCCTACGAGCAGTACTTC. The V and J genes are TRBV28 and TRBJ2-7; D is unresolved. Germline CDR1 is MDHEN and CDR2 is SYDVKM. The V end was cut by 1 base, the J end by 2 bases, with 12 bases between. The CDR3 has 15 residues.

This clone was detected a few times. The CDR3 region is CASLLGTGSPLHF. The CDR3 nucleotides are TGTGCCAGCCTTCTCGGAACGGGTTCACCCCTCCACTTT. The V call is TRBV2, the J call TRBJ1-6; D call uncertain. Per germline, CDR1 SNHLY and CDR2 FYNNEI. This CDR3 region has 13 residues. The V end was cut by 8 bases, the J end by 9 bases, with 14 bases between.